A selection of T cell receptor beta chains follows, all from one sample in a study of cytomegalovirus exposure and HLA in healthy donors. Method: immunoSEQ multiplex PCR; TCRdb's copy keeps in-frame clones and lacks some. The sample gives 150,000 to 200,000 clones, roughly 85% of which show up once; about 2.3% is in the top ten. Source material: PBMCs. The receptors originated from a woman between 45 and 65 years old in good health and CMV-seronegative. CDR3s include the opening cysteine and the closing phenylalanine or tryptophan. The order of the fields is V gene, D gene, J gene, clone size, CDR3 protein, CDR3 DNA. D genes are given only for firm matches. Only part of the rows carry a size: once, few, many, or a class if the clone is expanded.

V: TRBV7-6
D: TRBD1
J: TRBJ2-1
size: -
CDR3: CASSGRTGGEQFF
DNA: TGTGCCAGCAGCGGAAGGACAGGAGGAGAGCAGTTCTTC

V: TRBV18
D: TRBD1
J: TRBJ1-2
size: -
CDR3: CASSPTQGARNYGYTF
DNA: TGTGCCAGCTCACCAACACAGGGGGCCAGAAACTATGGCTACACCTTC

V: TRBV18
D: TRBD1
J: TRBJ1-3
size: -
CDR3: CASSLTNPVTGGNTIYF
DNA: TGTGCCAGCTCGCTCACCAATCCCGTGACAGGGGGAAACACCATATATTTT

V: TRBV6-5
D: -
J: TRBJ1-5
size: -
CDR3: CASTSLTGGNQPQHF
DNA: TGTGCCAGCACCAGCCTCACGGGGGGCAATCAGCCCCAGCATTTT

V: TRBV6-6
D: -
J: TRBJ2-1
size: -
CDR3: CASTSAGRNNEQFF
DNA: TGTGCCAGCACTAGTGCGGGGAGGAACAATGAGCAGTTCTTC

V: TRBV6-8
D: TRBD2
J: TRBJ2-1
size: -
CDR3: CASSYSHGGRERNEQFF
DNA: TGTGCCAGCAGTTACTCGCATGGCGGGCGGGAGCGCAATGAGCAGTTCTTC

V: TRBV5-1
D: TRBD2
J: TRBJ2-1
size: -
CDR3: CASSPSPTLAGVSYNEQFF
DNA: TGCGCCAGCAGCCCGAGCCCCACTCTAGCGGGAGTTTCTTACAATGAGCAGTTCTTC

V: TRBV19
D: -
J: TRBJ1-1
size: once
CDR3: CASSIEGQSAAFF
DNA: TGTGCCAGTAGTATAGAAGGACAGTCAGCAGCTTTCTTT

V: TRBV18
D: -
J: TRBJ1-5
size: -
CDR3: CASSPLQGNQPQHF
DNA: TGTGCCAGCTCACCCCTTCAGGGCAATCAGCCCCAGCATTTT

V: TRBV7-9
D: -
J: TRBJ2-1
size: -
CDR3: CSSSLPTLSSYNEQFF
DNA: TGTTCCAGCAGCTTACCTACCTTGAGCTCCTACAATGAGCAGTTCTTC

V: TRBV18
D: -
J: TRBJ1-3
size: -
CDR3: CASSPALAGNTIYF
DNA: TGTGCCAGCTCACCAGCCTTAGCGGGAAACACCATATATTTT

V: TRBV5-1
D: -
J: TRBJ1-1
size: -
CDR3: CASSLGGQNTEAFF
DNA: TGCGCCAGCAGCTTGGGGGGCCAGAACACTGAAGCTTTCTTT

V: TRBV2
D: TRBD2
J: TRBJ2-1
size: -
CDR3: CASSETGGPNEQFF
DNA: TGTGCCAGCAGTGAAACGGGAGGCCCAAATGAGCAGTTCTTC

V: TRBV29-1
D: TRBD2
J: TRBJ2-1
size: -
CDR3: CSVESGRAGDEQFF
DNA: TGCAGCGTGGAGAGCGGGAGGGCGGGGGATGAGCAGTTCTTC

V: TRBV4-2
D: -
J: TRBJ2-1
size: -
CDR3: CASSQPTNYSYNEQFF
DNA: TGTGCCAGCAGCCAACCAACTAACTACTCCTACAATGAGCAGTTCTTC

V: TRBV7-2
D: TRBD1
J: TRBJ2-4
size: -
CDR3: CASSPRTGTLAKNIQYF
DNA: TGTGCCAGCAGCCCCCGGACAGGGACCCTAGCCAAAAACATTCAGTACTTC

V: TRBV10-3
D: TRBD1
J: TRBJ1-5
size: -
CDR3: CAISEDRGGNQPQHF
DNA: TGTGCCATCAGTGAAGACAGGGGAGGAAATCAGCCCCAGCATTTT

V: TRBV4-1
D: TRBD1
J: TRBJ2-5
size: -
CDR3: CASSHAGTGKETQYF
DNA: TGCGCCAGCAGCCATGCCGGGACAGGGAAAGAGACCCAGTACTTC

V: TRBV5-5
D: -
J: TRBJ1-5
size: once
CDR3: CASSPFYPTEQPQHF
DNA: TGTGCCAGCAGCCCTTTTTATCCGACTGAGCAGCCCCAGCATTTT

V: TRBV5-1
D: -
J: TRBJ2-4
size: -
CDR3: CASSLGDTSTKNIQYF
DNA: TGCGCCAGCAGCTTGGGCGATACTAGCACCAAAAACATTCAGTACTTC

V: TRBV19
D: -
J: TRBJ2-2
size: -
CDR3: CASSTFSGGRVGELFF
DNA: TGTGCCAGTAGTACCTTCTCAGGAGGTCGCGTCGGGGAGCTGTTTTTT

V: TRBV30
D: TRBD1
J: TRBJ2-7
size: -
CDR3: CAWEGQGRYEQYF
DNA: TGTGCCTGGGAGGGACAGGGGAGATACGAGCAGTACTTC

V: TRBV5-1
D: TRBD1
J: TRBJ2-7
size: -
CDR3: CASSGQGISYEQYF
DNA: TGCGCCAGCAGCGGACAGGGGATCTCCTACGAGCAGTACTTC

V: TRBV19
D: -
J: TRBJ2-5
size: -
CDR3: CASSIGREETQYF
DNA: TGTGCCAGTAGTATTGGTCGGGAGGAGACCCAGTACTTC

V: TRBV5-1
D: TRBD2
J: TRBJ2-3
size: -
CDR3: CASSLISGRADTQYF
DNA: TGCGCCAGCAGCTTGATTAGCGGGAGGGCGGATACGCAGTATTTT

V: TRBV28
D: TRBD2
J: TRBJ2-7
size: -
CDR3: CASRGTSGSIYEQYF
DNA: TGTGCCAGCAGGGGGACTAGCGGGAGCATTTACGAGCAGTACTTC

V: TRBV19
D: TRBD2
J: TRBJ2-7
size: few
CDR3: CASRRAGAVYEQYF
DNA: TGTGCCAGTCGTCGGGCGGGAGCTGTATACGAGCAGTACTTC

V: TRBV7-9
D: TRBD2
J: TRBJ2-2
size: -
CDR3: CASSLDMTSDRGELFF
DNA: TGTGCCAGCAGCTTAGATATGACTAGCGACCGGGGGGAGCTGTTTTTT

V: TRBV6-5
D: -
J: TRBJ1-1
size: few
CDR3: CASIRPGIHTEAFF
DNA: TGTGCCAGCATTCGTCCCGGGATCCACACTGAAGCTTTCTTT

V: TRBV28
D: -
J: TRBJ1-2
size: -
CDR3: CASSSVAGGNGYTF
DNA: TGTGCCAGCAGTTCAGTGGCTGGGGGGAATGGCTACACCTTC

V: TRBV7-2
D: -
J: TRBJ2-7
size: once
CDR3: CASSLEGAGSNEQYF
DNA: TGTGCCAGCAGCTTAGAGGGCGCGGGTTCCAACGAGCAGTACTTC

V: TRBV7-9
D: TRBD1
J: TRBJ1-1
size: once
CDR3: CASSQPGQMNTEAFF
DNA: TGTGCCAGCAGCCAGCCGGGACAGATGAACACTGAAGCTTTCTTT

V: TRBV7-9
D: TRBD1
J: TRBJ1-2
size: -
CDR3: CASSSGGPYYGYTF
DNA: TGTGCCAGCAGTTCAGGGGGTCCCTACTATGGCTACACCTTC

V: TRBV27
D: -
J: TRBJ2-3
size: -
CDR3: CASSLLSTDTQYF
DNA: TGTGCCAGCAGTTTACTTAGCACAGATACGCAGTATTTT

V: TRBV14
D: -
J: TRBJ1-1
size: -
CDR3: CASSQDPGNAYTEAFF
DNA: TGTGCCAGCAGCCAAGATCCAGGGAACGCGTACACTGAAGCTTTCTTT

V: TRBV6-5
D: -
J: TRBJ2-6
size: -
CDR3: CASSYVGRSGANVLTF
DNA: TGTGCCAGCAGTTACGTTGGGCGCTCTGGGGCCAACGTCCTGACTTTC

V: TRBV19
D: TRBD1
J: TRBJ2-7
size: -
CDR3: CASSPGTGTFYEQYF
DNA: TGTGCCAGTAGCCCCGGGACAGGGACATTCTACGAGCAGTACTTC

V: TRBV27
D: TRBD2
J: TRBJ2-3
size: -
CDR3: CASSLLPAGVPDTQYF
DNA: TGTGCCAGCAGTTTATTGCCAGCGGGGGTCCCAGATACGCAGTATTTT

V: TRBV23-1
D: -
J: TRBJ1-1
size: -
CDR3: CASGRDTEAFF
DNA: TGCGCCTCTGGGCGGGACACTGAAGCTTTCTTT

V: TRBV5-1
D: TRBD1
J: TRBJ1-4
size: few
CDR3: CASSYEPGQAFPDEKLFF
DNA: TGCGCCAGCAGCTACGAACCGGGACAGGCTTTCCCCGATGAAAAACTGTTTTTT

V: TRBV15
D: -
J: TRBJ2-7
size: -
CDR3: CATSRDHAQGRYEQYF
DNA: TGTGCCACCAGCAGAGATCACGCCCAGGGTCGCTACGAGCAGTACTTC

V: TRBV27
D: -
J: TRBJ2-7
size: -
CDR3: CASSPQGEVATYEQYF
DNA: TGTGCCAGCAGTCCCCAGGGGGAGGTTGCAACCTACGAGCAGTACTTC

V: TRBV28
D: -
J: TRBJ2-7
size: -
CDR3: CASRTGQPKIYEQYF
DNA: TGTGCCAGCAGGACAGGACAGCCAAAGATCTACGAGCAGTACTTC

V: TRBV18
D: -
J: TRBJ1-1
size: -
CDR3: CASSPIPGKAEAFF
DNA: TGTGCCAGCTCACCAATTCCAGGGAAGGCTGAAGCTTTCTTT

V: TRBV28
D: TRBD1
J: TRBJ2-7
size: -
CDR3: CASSPRRGTGPYEQYF
DNA: TGTGCCAGCAGTCCCCGCCGTGGGACAGGGCCCTACGAGCAGTACTTC

V: TRBV5-4
D: TRBD2
J: TRBJ2-7
size: -
CDR3: CASSSGLAGAYEQYF
DNA: TGTGCCAGCAGCTCGGGACTGGCGGGAGCCTACGAGCAGTACTTC

V: TRBV29-1
D: -
J: TRBJ2-2
size: few
CDR3: CSVLQGPGELFF
DNA: TGCAGCGTACTACAGGGACCCGGGGAGCTGTTTTTT

V: TRBV5-1
D: TRBD1
J: TRBJ1-4
size: -
CDR3: CASSLGDRGSREKLFF
DNA: TGCGCCAGCAGCTTGGGTGACAGGGGCTCGCGGGAAAAACTGTTTTTT

V: TRBV18
D: -
J: TRBJ2-7
size: -
CDR3: CASSLGQGSNEQYF
DNA: TGTGCCAGCTCACTTGGGCAAGGTTCGAACGAGCAGTACTTC

V: TRBV19
D: -
J: TRBJ2-2
size: -
CDR3: CASSIGQTNTGELFF
DNA: TGTGCCAGTAGTATAGGACAGACGAACACCGGGGAGCTGTTTTTT

V: TRBV5-6
D: TRBD1
J: TRBJ2-7
size: -
CDR3: CASSWDRGHGQYF
DNA: TGTGCCAGCAGTTGGGACAGGGGGCACGGGCAGTACTTC

V: TRBV27
D: -
J: TRBJ1-5
size: few
CDR3: CASSLFPGANQPQHF
DNA: TGTGCCAGCAGTTTATTTCCAGGGGCAAATCAGCCCCAGCATTTT

V: TRBV5-1
D: -
J: TRBJ2-3
size: -
CDR3: CASSLAVQGSTDTQYF
DNA: TGCGCCAGCAGCTTGGCTGTGCAGGGGAGCACAGATACGCAGTATTTT

V: TRBV18
D: TRBD1
J: TRBJ1-2
size: -
CDR3: CASSSTGVVGYTF
DNA: TGTGCCAGCTCATCGACAGGGGTTGTTGGCTACACCTTC

V: TRBV28
D: -
J: TRBJ2-1
size: once
CDR3: CASRRAQGGSYNEQFF
DNA: TGTGCCAGCCGAAGGGCCCAGGGAGGCTCCTACAATGAGCAGTTCTTC

V: TRBV6-5
D: TRBD2
J: TRBJ2-7
size: once
CDR3: CASSSPGTRKDEQYF
DNA: TGTGCCAGCAGTTCACCCGGGACTAGGAAAGACGAGCAGTACTTC

V: TRBV7-9
D: TRBD2
J: TRBJ2-3
size: -
CDR3: CASSSGLAGGDTQYF
DNA: TGTGCCAGCAGCTCGGGACTAGCGGGAGGAGATACGCAGTATTTT

V: TRBV28
D: TRBD2
J: TRBJ2-2
size: -
CDR3: CATGGLAGGGELFF
DNA: TGTGCCACCGGGGGACTAGCGGGAGGAGGGGAGCTGTTTTTT

V: TRBV18
D: TRBD2
J: TRBJ2-7
size: -
CDR3: CASSPVGTSLSEAYEQYF
DNA: TGTGCCAGCTCACCTGTCGGGACTAGCCTCTCGGAAGCCTACGAGCAGTACTTC